What follows are 12 T cell receptor beta chains derived from one specimen sequenced in a study of cytomegalovirus exposure and HLA in healthy donors. The PCR ran on 60 Vbeta and 13 Jbeta primers. The method was immunoSEQ multiplex PCR; TCRdb's version includes in-frame clones alone and lacks a portion of them. Of 200,000 or so clones listed, roughly 77% are singletons. Sequencing was carried out using PBMCs. The source is a male donor in good health and CMV-seropositive.

As DNA, the CDR3 is TGTGCCAGCAGTCTCTCCGGGGGGGCGAACACCGGGGAGCTGTTTTTT. This translates into CASSLSGGANTGELFF. The J gene is TRBJ2-2, the V gene TRBV2; 8 bases match TRBD2. This CDR3 comprises 16 residues. Trimming at V came to 5 bases and at J to 0 bases, leaving 5 bases not matched to a gene. Germline loops: CDR1 SNHLY, CDR2 FYNNEI.

V and J are TRBV19 and TRBJ1-2; the match to TRBD1 covers 8 bases. This CDR3 spans 15 amino acids. V lost 7 bases and J lost 5; bases outside the gene matches: 12. CDR1 LNHDA and CDR2 SQIVND come from the germline V gene (reference sequence). The CDR3 sequence: CASTVAAGGEYGYTF. The DNA of the CDR3 is TGTGCCAGTACAGTGGCGGCAGGGGGCGAGTATGGCTACACCTTC.

This chain connects TRBV5-1 to TRBJ2-5; 12 positions match TRBD2. The J call is uncertain, as TRBJ2-7 better fits the DNA end. Germline assignment: CDR1 SGHRS and CDR2 YFSETQ. The CDR3 is 16 amino acids. The DNA for the CDR3 is TGCGCCAGCAGCTTTATAAGGACTAGCGGGAAGGACGAGCAGTACTTC. Amino acid sequence: CASSFIRTSGKDEQYF.

This clone was recorded a few times. This chain's CDR3 is CASSSRREGEFF. CDR3 DNA sequence: TGTGCCAGCAGTTCGAGGCGGGAGGGTGAGTTCTTC. The chain joins TRBV6-5 to TRBJ2-1, with 9 bases lining up with TRBD2. With V trimmed by 4 bases and J by 14 bases, 6 bases remained unmatched. The germline CDR1 and CDR2 sequences are MNHEY and SVGAGI. There are 12 residues in the CDR3.

The genes are TRBV27 and TRBJ2-7, with 7 bases matching TRBD2. V gave up 6 bases and J gave up 3 bases; unmatched junction bases: 11. The germline V gene has CDR1 MNHEY and CDR2 SMNVEV (reference sequence). The CDR3 is 15 amino acids. As DNA, the CDR3 is TGTGCCAGCAGAGGGAGGGAGTTATTTTTCTACGAGCAGTACTTC. Translated, it gives CASRGRELFFYEQYF.

This chain joins TRBV5-5 and TRBJ1-2; weak D call: TRBD1 (6 bases). Germline CDR1 SGHKS, CDR2 YYEKEE (reference sequence). This CDR3 has 15 residues. Trimming took off 4 bases at V and 1 base at J, with 14 bases between the two ends. This CDR3 is CASSPAGGSNYGYTF. The DNA for the CDR3 is TGTGCCAGCAGCCCAGCGGGGGGCAGTAACTATGGCTACACCTTC.

The V gene is TRBV7-9, the J gene TRBJ1-2, with a possible D match to TRBD1 (5 bases). Germline values: CDR1 SEHNR, CDR2 FQNEAQ (reference sequence). CDR3 length equals 16 residues. V was clipped by 5 bases and J by 0 bases, with 16 bases between them. The CDR3: CASSSINRFTNYGYTF. CDR3 in DNA: TGTGCCAGCAGCAGTATTAACAGGTTTACTAACTATGGCTACACCTTC.

This clone was counted a single time. This chain links TRBV9 with TRBJ1-3; 8 bases match TRBD1. The length of the CDR3 is 15 residues. Germline assignment: CDR1 SGDLS and CDR2 YYNGEE. Losses at the gene ends were 4 bases for V and 2 bases for J; bases not matched to a gene: 5. The CDR3 DNA is TGTGCCAGCAGCTCCGGACAGGGCGCTGGAAACACCATATATTTT. This encodes CASSSGQGAGNTIYF.

This clone showed up just once. CDR3 amino acids: CASSLTSGGADTQYF. The CDR3 DNA follows: TGCGCCAGCAGCTTGACTAGCGGGGGGGCAGATACGCAGTATTTT. The chain employs TRBV5-1 and TRBJ2-3; 13 nucleotides match TRBD2. Per the germline V gene, CDR1 is SGHRS and CDR2 is YFSETQ. Germline trimming cut 1 base from V and 4 bases from J; bases unmatched to any gene: 0. This CDR3 region has 15 residues.

This chain uses TRBV30 with TRBJ2-1; TRBD2 agrees at 7 bases. The CDR3 length is 19 residues. Looked up from germline, CDR1 is GTSNPN and CDR2 is SVGIG (reference sequence). Trimming took 4 bases from V and 0 from J; bases not matched to a gene: 18. CDR3 in amino acids: CAWMGVPGGGLHSYNEQFF. CDR3 coding DNA: TGTGCCTGGATGGGGGTTCCGGGAGGAGGCTTACACTCCTACAATGAGCAGTTCTTC.

This clone was detected only once. The chain couples TRBV29-1 to TRBJ2-7; possibly TRBD1 for D (5 bases). Germline V gives CDR1 SQVTM, CDR2 ANQGSEA. The CDR3 is 13 amino acids. Trimming took 7 bases from V and 3 from J, leaving 16 bases between them. DNA of the CDR3: TGCAGCGCCCTAGGGGCACAGTACTACGAGCAGTACTTC. It translates to CSALGAQYYEQYF.

The chain recombines TRBV10-3 with TRBJ2-3; no clear D. The CDR3 sequence is 15 residues long. Germline CDR1 ENHRY, CDR2 SYGVKD. Trimming removed 2 bases at V and 6 bases at J, with 15 bases between. The CDR3 reads CAISEADSRLDTQYF. The CDR3 nucleotides read TGTGCCATCAGTGAGGCCGATTCGAGGCTCGATACGCAGTATTTT.